What follows is one T cell receptor (beta chain) and its context. The V and J ends lost 4 bases and 5 bases, in that order; junction bases with no gene match: 6. The CDR3 consists of 15 residues. Per the germline V gene, CDR1 is ENHRY and CDR2 is SYGVKD. As handled by the study authors: Reference gene primers were amplified, and this amplification served to estimate nucleated cell counts. Clones were sequenced by immunoSEQ multiplex PCR, and TCRdb holds only the in-frame ones, with some missing. V and J calls and clone size follow that table, whereas D and trimming were derived from the DNA. Counted here are about 90,000 clones, approximately 78% occurring once; the ten biggest clones make up about 13%. The data originate from a study of blood T cell repertoires in COVID-19. Across the whole study: Spain, Italy and the United States supplied samples that represented acute and convalescent COVID-19. In each case, the material was cDNA or gDNA derived from T cells, B-cell-depleted T cells, or PBMCs.

This rearrangement joins TRBV10-3 to TRBJ2-5, with 11 nucleotides matching TRBD2. Sequencing was performed on peripheral blood. The receptor was derived from a human donor in a cohort sampled during active COVID-19. This chain's CDR3 is CAISVAGGRSETQYF. The CDR3 DNA follows: TGTGCCATCAGTGTAGCGGGGGGGCGTTCCGAGACCCAGTACTTC.